This T cell receptor (beta chain) was documented in a study of CD8+CD57+ T cells in acquired aplastic anemia. About the research overall: Sorted CD4+ and CD8+ cells yielded DNA averaging around 3.2 ug.

Overall study results and limits: Both patients and controls carried the same twenty-nine CD8+ CDR3 sequences.

The CDR3 runs 14 residues. Germline values: CDR1 LNHDA, CDR2 SQIVND (reference sequence). V gave up 6 bases and J gave up 4 bases, with 15 bases separating them. Points on this clonotype: Antigen unknown.

Profiles of TCR beta VDJ and CDR3 were generated from a genomic DNA template. TCRdb independently ran MiXCR on the reads; one entry per CDR3 protein. The sample includes 65,000 to 85,000 distinct CDR3 sequences, 45% to 55% of them seen just once. The sequencing input was sorted CD4+, CD8+, or CD8+CD57+ T cells (not recorded which) from PBMCs. The V and J genes are TRBV19 and TRBJ1-2, with TRBD1 as a possible D gene (5 bases). This sequence was found in a human donor in good health, serving as a control. The CDR3 nucleotides are TGTGCCAGTAGAGCGGGGGAGGGTCTCTATGGCTACACCTTC. Residues: CASRAGEGLYGYTF.